This TCR beta chain was obtained from a study of T cells in Graves' hyperthyroidism and ophthalmopathy. Amplification targeted TCR beta CDR3 regions from RNA transcripts. The primer set for the first-round RT-PCR of the TCR CDR3 was HTBI. TCRdb reprocessed the multiplex PCR reads with MiXCR, giving one entry per CDR3 protein. The sample consists of roughly 550,000 distinct CDR3 sequences, 15% to 20% of them appearing once. On the basis of clinical symptoms, serum thyroxine and TRAb, thyroid ultrasound and orbital computed tomography, diagnoses were made. This clonotype occurred a few times. The receptor was derived from a woman under 40 with Graves' ophthalmopathy. The sample taken for sequencing was blood.

In nucleotides, the CDR3 is TGTGCCAGCTGCTACGACAGGGGACGAGAGACCCAGTACTTC. Translation: CASCYDRGRETQYF. This chain links TRBV11-1 with TRBJ2-5, with TRBD1 identical over 8 bases. CDR1 SGHAT and CDR2 FQDESV come from the germline V gene (reference sequence). The CDR3 length is 14 residues. The V gene end was trimmed by 8 bases and the J gene end by 4 bases; junction bases not matched to a gene: 9.